The 31 T cell receptor beta chains below were found in one sample sequenced in a study of T cell changes during pregnancy in multiple sclerosis. Produced via immunoSEQ multiplex PCR; TCRdb's table is partial and in-frame only. The sample shows 45,000 to 75,000 clones, around 92% of them seen only once. Here the sequenced sample was peripheral blood, taken in the first trimester of pregnancy. The receptors derive from a female donor with multiple sclerosis, enrolled in a pregnancy study.

The chain carries TRBV4-3 and TRBJ2-1; TRBD2 agrees at 11 bases. Per germline, CDR1 LGHNA and CDR2 YSLEER. This CDR3 contains 14 residues. V trimming: 0 bases; J trimming: 12 bases; junction bases outside the gene matches: 4. The CDR3 here is CASSQDRLAGGQFF. The CDR3 nucleotides read TGCGCCAGCAGCCAAGATAGGCTAGCGGGGGGGCAGTTCTTC.

The chain is built from TRBV5-4 and TRBJ2-3; D might be TRBD1 (5 bases). The CDR3 has 12 residues. Trimming removed 5 bases from V and 4 bases from J, with 8 bases in between. Germline values: CDR1 SGHNT, CDR2 YYREEE (reference sequence). The CDR3 nucleotides read TGTGCCAGCAGTTCAGGGTCAGATACGCAGTATTTT. Amino acids: CASSSGSDTQYF.

As DNA, the CDR3 is TGTGCCAGCAGCGTGGGAGGTCTAGGAAACACCATATATTTT. It codes for CASSVGGLGNTIYF. The chain uses TRBV9 and TRBJ1-3; D is unclear. Between the trimmed V and J ends, which lost 2 bases and 4 bases, there was a span of 10 bases. The CDR3 spans 14 residues. Germline CDR1 reads SGDLS; CDR2 reads YYNGEE.

This clone was observed a single time. The chain joins TRBV19 to TRBJ1-3; D not certain. Germline loops: CDR1 LNHDA, CDR2 SQIVND (reference sequence). Trimming cost V 6 bases and J 0 bases, with 9 bases left between them. There are 14 residues in the CDR3. The CDR3 loop is CASSLPSSGNTIYF. The DNA for the CDR3 is TGTGCCAGTAGCCTCCCGAGCTCTGGAAACACCATATATTTT.

The genes are TRBV19 and TRBJ1-1; D remains ambiguous. Germline lookup yields CDR1 LNHDA and CDR2 SQIVND (reference sequence). The CDR3 consists of 13 residues. With 0 bases removed from V and 5 bases from J, the gap between germline ends came to 7 bases. The CDR3 loop reads CASSIDWRTEAFF. CDR3 bases: TGTGCCAGTAGTATAGATTGGCGGACTGAAGCTTTCTTT.

The chain carries TRBV5-6 and TRBJ1-3; no firm D call. The germline V and J ends were trimmed by 4 bases and 4 bases, with 15 bases remaining between them. CDR3 length: 15 residues. Germline loops: CDR1 SGHDT, CDR2 YYEEEE. This chain's CDR3 is CASSPNPIRGNTIYF. CDR3 sequence (DNA): TGTGCCAGCAGCCCCAACCCGATCCGGGGAAACACCATATATTTT.

The gene calls are TRBV4-3 and TRBJ1-6; TRBD1 matches at 7 bases. V was pared by 4 bases and J by 9 bases, with 9 bases of the junction left unmatched. The CDR3 has 15 residues. The germline gives CDR1 LGHNA, CDR2 YSLEER. The CDR3 DNA follows: TGCGCCAGCAGCCGGTACCGGGACAGTGCTTCACCCCTCCACTTT. Its translation is CASSRYRDSASPLHF.

This chain uses TRBV5-6 with TRBJ1-1; tentative D call: TRBD1 (5 bases). This CDR3 is built from 16 residues. V shed 2 bases and J shed 5 bases, with 19 bases lying between them. Germline CDR1 and CDR2: SGHDT and YYEEEE. The CDR3 sequence: CASSLHGGARATEAFF. The CDR3 nucleotides are TGTGCCAGCAGCTTACACGGGGGAGCCCGGGCGACTGAAGCTTTCTTT. Full variable domain (rest looked up from reference TRBV5-6 and TRBJ1-1): DAGVTQSPTHLIKTRGQQVTLRCSPKSGHDTVSWYQQALGQGPQFIFQYYEEEERQRGNFPDRFSGHQFPNYSSELNVNALLLGDSALYLCASSLHGGARATEAFFGQGTRLTVV.

This sequence joins TRBV4-3 and TRBJ1-5; D may be TRBD1 (5 bases). V lost 0 bases and J lost 3, with 12 bases in between. The germline CDR1 and CDR2 sequences are LGHNA and YSLEER. The CDR3 extends over 16 amino acids. The CDR3: CASSQDGALANQPQHF. CDR3 nucleotide sequence: TGCGCCAGCAGCCAAGATGGGGCATTGGCCAATCAGCCCCAGCATTTT.

This rearrangement joins TRBV5-5 to TRBJ2-7; possible D gene TRBD1, 6 bases. This CDR3 has 15 amino acids. Germline V gene data show CDR1 as SGHKS and CDR2 as YYEKEE (reference sequence). Trimming left V 4 bases short and J 2 bases short, with 16 bases between. CDR3 sequence reads: CASSTQPGQTYEQYF. The CDR3 DNA reads TGTGCCAGCAGCACTCAACCGGGACAAACCTACGAGCAGTACTTC.

CDR3 sequence: CAISESMGVGLFF. As DNA, the CDR3 is TGTGCCATCAGTGAGTCGATGGGAGTCGGACTGTTTTTT. This chain links TRBV10-3 with TRBJ1-4; no reliable D call. Germline V gene sequence: CDR1 ENHRY, CDR2 SYGVKD. V gave up 0 bases and J gave up 13 bases, with 12 bases separating them. The CDR3 has 13 residues.

The chain combines TRBV5-1 with TRBJ2-7; 8 nucleotides agree with TRBD1. The ends lost 0 bases at V and 2 bases at J; junction bases unmatched: 1. CDR1 and CDR2 (germline): SGHRS, YFSETQ. This CDR3 has 14 residues. Here the CDR3 DNA reads TGCGCCAGCAGCTTGGGCAGGGGGCCCTACGAGCAGTACTTC. Its translation: CASSLGRGPYEQYF.

The chain couples TRBV7-2 to TRBJ1-1, with D perhaps TRBD1 (5 bases). The V and J ends lost 3 bases and 7 bases respectively, with 15 bases between them. Germline V CDR1 and CDR2: SGHTA, FQGNSA. The CDR3 spans 14 residues. The CDR3 here is CASSFRGATLEAFF. The CDR3 DNA follows: TGTGCCAGCAGCTTTAGGGGTGCCACCCTTGAAGCTTTCTTT.

The chain combines TRBV15 with TRBJ2-1; D uncertain. V lost 1 base to trimming and J lost 5 bases, with 12 bases between them. CDR1 is LNHNV and CDR2 is YYDKDF in the germline V gene (reference sequence). The CDR3 is 15 residues long. In DNA form, the CDR3 reads TGTGCCACCAGCAGAGGAGGTTCCAGTAACAATGAGCAGTTCTTC. Protein: CATSRGGSSNNEQFF.

J is TRBJ2-1 and V is TRBV27; TRBD2 agrees at 13 bases. Trimming removed 0 bases from V and 6 bases from J; junction bases left unmatched: 5. This CDR3 comprises 17 residues. Germline values: CDR1 MNHEY, CDR2 SMNVEV (reference sequence). The CDR3 loop is CASSLSGLAGRSNEQFF. In nucleotides, the CDR3 is TGTGCCAGCAGTTTATCGGGACTAGCGGGGCGTAGCAATGAGCAGTTCTTC.

The J gene is TRBJ2-7, the V gene TRBV28; 11 nucleotides match TRBD1. This CDR3 has 14 amino acids. V lost 6 bases to trimming and J lost 5 bases; unmatched junction nucleotides: 6. Germline V gene data show CDR1 as MDHEN and CDR2 as SYDVKM. CDR3 amino acids: CASSRTGGSNEQYF. The CDR3 DNA follows: TGTGCCAGCAGCAGGACAGGGGGCTCGAACGAGCAGTACTTC.

The sample holds one count of this clone. The chain joins TRBV18 to TRBJ2-3; 7 nucleotides match TRBD1. V was pared by 3 bases and J by 2 bases, with 8 bases of the junction left unmatched. Germline V gene lookup returns CDR1 KGHSH and CDR2 LQKENI. CDR3 size: 16 residues. CDR3 DNA sequence: TGTGCCAGCTCACCCGAGGGACAGTCCTACACAGATACGCAGTATTTT. As protein: CASSPEGQSYTDTQYF.

The rearrangement uses TRBV19 and TRBJ1-6; D is ambiguous. Trimming stripped 3 bases from V and 0 bases from J, with 9 bases between. CDR1 LNHDA and CDR2 SQIVND come from the germline V gene (reference sequence). The CDR3 contains 16 residues. DNA of the CDR3: TGTGCCAGTAGTATTACAGAGATCTCCTATAATTCACCCCTCCACTTT. Its translation is CASSITEISYNSPLHF.

The rearrangement links TRBV6-5 to TRBJ2-5, with 8 nucleotides matching TRBD2. V lost 2 bases to trimming and J lost 3 bases; unmatched junction nucleotides: 2. This CDR3 contains 14 residues. In germline, CDR1 is MNHEY, CDR2 SVGAGI. The CDR3 DNA reads as TGTGCCAGCAGTTACCCCGGGGGGGAAGAGACCCAGTACTTC. Translating gives CASSYPGGEETQYF.

The rearrangement joins TRBV7-9 to TRBJ1-3; 7 nucleotides agree with TRBD1. The CDR3 runs 17 residues. V shed 4 bases and J 1 base; nucleotides not matched to a gene: 10. In germline, CDR1 is SEHNR, CDR2 FQNEAQ (reference sequence). DNA for the CDR3: TGTGCCAGCAGCTCCCTTCCTCTGACAGGGTCTGGAAACACCATATATTTT. Residues: CASSSLPLTGSGNTIYF. Full variable domain (rest looked up from reference TRBV7-9 and TRBJ1-3): DTGVSQNPRHKITKRGQNVTFRCDPISEHNRLYWYRQTLGQGPEFLTYFQNEAQLEKSRLLSDRFSAERPKGSFSTLEIQRTEQGDSAMYLCASSSLPLTGSGNTIYFGEGSWLTVV.

This clone has just a few counts. The V and J genes are TRBV7-2 and TRBJ2-1; 9 nucleotides align to TRBD1. CDR1 and CDR2 (germline): SGHTA, FQGNSA. The ends lost 5 bases at V and 8 bases at J; junction bases unmatched: 7. The CDR3 sequence is 14 residues long. CDR3 in DNA: TGTGCCAGCAGCCGACAGGGGGGTTTTGATGAGCAGTTCTTC. Protein: CASSRQGGFDEQFF.

The J gene is TRBJ1-6, the V gene TRBV6-6; D is perhaps TRBD1 (5 bases). Germline V gene data show CDR1 as MNHNY and CDR2 as SVGAGI (reference sequence). The CDR3 totals 15 residues. V was pared by 2 bases and J by 10 bases, with 15 bases between. The CDR3: CASSYNGGSGSPLHF. The CDR3 DNA sequence: TGTGCCAGCAGTTACAATGGGGGTAGCGGCTCACCCCTCCACTTT.

This clone was seen a handful of times. This sequence joins TRBV4-2 and TRBJ1-5; 8 nucleotides match TRBD1. From germline, CDR1 is LGHNA and CDR2 YNFKEQ. CDR3 size: 16 residues. V lost 0 bases, J lost 6 bases, and 7 bases stayed unmatched. As DNA, the CDR3 is TGTGCCAGCAGCCAAGATGCAGGGGGCGTAAGTCAGCCCCAGCATTTT. Encoded protein: CASSQDAGGVSQPQHF.

The chain couples TRBV7-2 to TRBJ2-3; D call uncertain. The CDR3 loop spans 13 amino acids. CDR1 and CDR2 from the germline V gene are SGHTA and FQGNSA. V was trimmed by 1 base and J by 5 bases, leaving 7 bases between them. Here the CDR3 DNA reads TGTGCCAGCAGCTTAGTGGTCAGAGATACGCAGTATTTT. Protein sequence: CASSLVVRDTQYF.

CDR3 loop: CASSPATGERGYTF. The DNA for the CDR3 is TGTGCCAGCAGTCCCGCGACAGGGGAACGTGGCTACACCTTC. V gene TRBV27 combines with J gene TRBJ1-2; 8 bases match TRBD1. The CDR3 is 14 amino acids. With 5 bases clipped from V and 7 bases from J, the junction kept 9 bases outside the gene matches. The germline V gene has CDR1 MNHEY and CDR2 SMNVEV (reference sequence).

The CDR3, as DNA: TGCGCCAGCAGCCCTGTAGGGGATGCTCAGCCCCAGCATTTT. As protein: CASSPVGDAQPQHF. This chain connects TRBV4-1 to TRBJ1-5; D perhaps matches TRBD1 (5 bases). Trimming removed 4 bases at V and 6 bases at J, with 13 bases between. Germline-derived CDR1 and CDR2 are MGHRA and YSYEKL. The CDR3 loop spans 14 amino acids.

The rearrangement links TRBV27 to TRBJ1-1, with D maybe TRBD1 (6 bases). The CDR3 extends over 11 amino acids. Germline CDR1 and CDR2: MNHEY and SMNVEV (reference sequence). V was trimmed by 10 bases and J by 7 bases, leaving 13 bases between them. CDR3 nucleotides: TGTGCCAACCCGGACAGCCTTGAAGCTTTCTTT. The encoded protein is CANPDSLEAFF.

The genes are TRBV19 and TRBJ2-5, with D tentatively TRBD1 (5 bases). There are 17 residues in the CDR3. V lost 3 bases to trimming and J lost 5 bases, with 22 bases between them. Germline V gene lookup returns CDR1 LNHDA and CDR2 SQIVND (reference sequence). CDR3 protein: CASSMVPGRYGRETQYF. For the CDR3, the DNA is TGTGCCAGTAGTATGGTACCAGGGCGGTATGGTCGGGAGACCCAGTACTTC.

The chain couples TRBV27 to TRBJ1-1, with 7 bases fitting TRBD1. Germline CDR1 is MNHEY and CDR2 is SMNVEV (reference sequence). CDR3 length: 14 residues. Trimming removed 5 bases from V and 2 bases from J; junction bases left unmatched: 5. This chain's CDR3 is CASSLGGINTEAFF. The CDR3 DNA is TGTGCCAGCAGTCTAGGGGGCATCAACACTGAAGCTTTCTTT.

This clone came up once. J is TRBJ1-3 and V is TRBV5-5; D may be TRBD1 (5 bases). Looked up from germline, CDR1 is SGHKS and CDR2 is YYEKEE (reference sequence). Trimming pared 0 bases from V and 1 base from J, leaving 8 bases between. The CDR3 contains 15 residues. The CDR3 spells CASSLVAGSGNTIYF. DNA of the CDR3: TGTGCCAGCAGCTTGGTTGCAGGGTCTGGAAACACCATATATTTT.

The chain combines TRBV7-9 with TRBJ2-5, with D possibly TRBD2 on 6 matching bases. The CDR3 is made up of 15 amino acids. V was clipped by 4 bases and J by 5 bases, with 17 bases between them. Germline V gives CDR1 SEHNR, CDR2 FQNEAQ (reference sequence). CDR3 region: CASSSLAEEGETQYF. The CDR3 region has the DNA TGTGCCAGCAGCTCCTTAGCGGAAGAGGGTGAGACCCAGTACTTC.